Below are 8 T cell receptor beta chains sequenced from a single sample in a study of PD-L1 blockade in urothelial cancer. The time point: pretreatment peripheral blood. Using immunoSEQ multiplex PCR, the repertoire was profiled, and TCRdb retains in-frame clones only, with some absent. This sample yields approximately 70,000 clones, of which roughly 84% are seen a single time; 8% to 10% belongs to the top ten. The sample in question was PBMCs, obtained around atezolizumab (anti-PD-L1) treatment. Source of these receptors: a woman aged 70-85 years with urothelial cancer.

The V call is TRBV7-2, the J call TRBJ2-1; 8 bases fit TRBD1. There are 16 residues in the CDR3. Trimming cost V 5 bases and J 3 bases; bases outside gene matches: 9. Germline lookup yields CDR1 SGHTA and CDR2 FQGNSA. DNA of the CDR3: TGTGCCAGCAGCGAGGGTGGACAGGGAGGCTACAATGAGCAGTTCTTC. Amino acids: CASSEGGQGGYNEQFF.

The chain joins TRBV7-9 to TRBJ2-7; D is unclear. Germline CDR1 reads SEHNR; CDR2 reads FQNEAQ (reference sequence). With 0 bases removed from V and 0 bases from J, the gap between germline ends came to 6 bases. The CDR3 is 14 amino acids. The CDR3 loop is CASSLARISYEQYF. CDR3 nucleotides: TGTGCCAGCAGCTTAGCGCGTATCTCCTACGAGCAGTACTTC.

The chain has TRBV7-8 and TRBJ1-3, with D possibly matching TRBD1 (6 bases). This CDR3 has 14 residues. The V and J ends lost 2 bases and 7 bases respectively, with 12 bases between them. Germline V lookup: CDR1 SGHVS, CDR2 FQNEAQ. The CDR3 here is CASSLQGPLNTIYF. CDR3 nucleotides: TGTGCCAGCAGCTTACAGGGGCCCTTGAACACCATATATTTT.

This clone showed up just once. This chain connects TRBV9 to TRBJ2-3, with TRBD1 identical over 10 bases. Germline V gene lookup returns CDR1 SGDLS and CDR2 YYNGEE. Germline trimming cut 3 bases from V and 4 bases from J; bases unmatched to any gene: 5. This CDR3 region has 15 residues. The CDR3 sequence is CASSGRDRGPDTQYF. The CDR3 nucleotides read TGTGCCAGCAGCGGCCGGGACAGGGGCCCAGATACGCAGTATTTT.

The gene calls are TRBV27 and TRBJ2-2, with a tentative D call TRBD1 (6 bases). V was clipped by 5 bases and J by 6 bases, with 10 bases between them. This CDR3 is built from 13 residues. Per the germline V gene, CDR1 is MNHEY and CDR2 is SMNVEV (reference sequence). CDR3: CASSPRGSGELFF. CDR3 nucleotide sequence: TGTGCCAGCAGTCCCAGGGGTTCCGGGGAGCTGTTTTTT.

The J gene is TRBJ1-1, the V gene TRBV27; 8 nucleotides match TRBD1. CDR1 and CDR2 from the germline V gene are MNHEY and SMNVEV (reference sequence). The CDR3 covers 15 residues. V lost 4 bases, J lost 1 base, and 5 bases stayed unmatched. The CDR3: CASSSRTGTNTEAFF. Here the CDR3 DNA reads TGTGCCAGCAGTTCCCGGACAGGGACGAACACTGAAGCTTTCTTT.

This chain joins TRBV19 and TRBJ2-2; 9 bases are a match to TRBD1. V was pared by 4 bases and J by 7 bases, with 4 bases of the junction left unmatched. This CDR3 has 14 amino acids. CDR1 and CDR2 from the germline V gene are LNHDA and SQIVND (reference sequence). This CDR3 is CASSTGQGLGELFF. In nucleotides, the CDR3 is TGTGCCAGTAGTACGGGACAGGGTCTCGGGGAGCTGTTTTTT.

The chain joins TRBV11-2 to TRBJ2-4; no reliable D call. V lost 2 bases, J lost 6 bases, and 11 bases lay in between. CDR1 and CDR2 (germline): SGHAT, FQNNGV. There are 14 residues in the CDR3. CDR3 residues: CASSLSSAGNIQYF. CDR3 in DNA: TGTGCCAGCAGCTTATCGTCCGCCGGAAACATTCAGTACTTC. The whole variable domain, filled in from reference TRBV11-2 and TRBJ2-4, reads EAGVAQSPRYKIIEKRQSVAFWCNPISGHATLYWYQQILGQGPKLLIQFQNNGVVDDSQLPKDRFSAERLKGVDSTLKIQPAKLEDSAVYLCASSLSSAGNIQYFGAGTRLSVL.